This entry is about one TCR beta chain. These data come from a study of a mutant IDH1 vaccine in newly diagnosed glioma. In the study overall: Beforehand, treatment had been radiotherapy, temozolomide, or both; the majority received both.

Profiling relied on immunoSEQ multiplex PCR, and the TCRdb table lists in-frame clones only, not all of them. The sample contains tens of thousands of clones, over 65% of which appear only once. Regarding time point: baseline, week 1 (first vaccination visit). Treatment noted: pre-vaccination baseline after standard-of-care therapy. Donors had new IDH1-mutant astrocytomas of WHO grade 3 or 4 (ATRX-lost). The CDR3 covers 14 residues. Germline V gene sequence: CDR1 SNHLY, CDR2 FYNNEI. Trimming cost V 8 bases and J 3 bases; bases outside gene matches: 7. This sample comprised PBMCs, obtained from a glioma patient treated with radiotherapy, temozolomide or both. The rearrangement uses TRBV2 and TRBJ1-3; 7 bases match TRBD1. The receptor comes from a woman in her thirties or forties with glioma. CDR3 DNA: TGTGCCAGCGGGCAACAGGGGAGTGGAAACACCATATATTTT. Translating it yields CASGQQGSGNTIYF.